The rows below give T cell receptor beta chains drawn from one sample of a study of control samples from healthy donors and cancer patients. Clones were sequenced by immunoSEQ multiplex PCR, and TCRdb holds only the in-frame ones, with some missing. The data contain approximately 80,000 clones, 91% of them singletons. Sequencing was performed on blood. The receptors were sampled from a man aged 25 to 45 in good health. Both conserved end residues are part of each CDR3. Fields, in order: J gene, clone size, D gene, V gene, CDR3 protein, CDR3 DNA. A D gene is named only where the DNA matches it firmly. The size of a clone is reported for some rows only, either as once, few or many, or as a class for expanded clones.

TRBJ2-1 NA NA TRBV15 CATSREGPSSKFF TGTGCCACCAGCAGAGAGGGCCCTAGCAGTAAGTTCTTC
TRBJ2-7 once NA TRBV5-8 CASSLATGILGEQYF TGTGCCAGCAGCTTGGCTACAGGGATTCTGGGCGAGCAGTACTTC
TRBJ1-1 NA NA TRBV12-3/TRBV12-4 CASSLYRDTEAFF TGTGCCAGCAGTTTATACAGGGACACTGAAGCTTTCTTT
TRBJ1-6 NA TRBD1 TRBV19 CASSIRGTGVGSPLHF TGTGCCAGTAGTATAAGAGGGACAGGGGTAGGATCACCCCTCCACTTT
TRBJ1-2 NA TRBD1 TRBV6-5 CASSTGDRNNGYTF TGTGCCAGCAGTACAGGGGACAGAAATAATGGCTACACCTTC
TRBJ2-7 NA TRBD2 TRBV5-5 CASSEILAAGYEQYF TGTGCCAGCAGCGAAATACTAGCGGCCGGCTACGAGCAGTACTTC
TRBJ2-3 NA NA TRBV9 CASSGGGGDLPTDTQYF TGTGCCAGCAGCGGGGGTGGTGGGGACCTACCCACAGATACGCAGTATTTT
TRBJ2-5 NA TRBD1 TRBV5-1 CASSPTGGQETQYF TGCGCCAGCAGCCCCACAGGGGGCCAGGAGACCCAGTACTTC
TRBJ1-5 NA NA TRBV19 CASSILQGLYLQPQHF TGTGCCAGTAGTATATTACAGGGATTGTATCTCCAGCCCCAGCATTTT
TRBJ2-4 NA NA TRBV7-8 CASSLEPGSKNIQYF TGTGCCAGCAGCTTAGAGCCAGGGTCCAAAAACATTCAGTACTTC
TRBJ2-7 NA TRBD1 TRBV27 CASSLLGLAGGYEQYF TGTGCCAGCAGTTTATTAGGGTTGGCAGGGGGCTACGAGCAGTACTTC
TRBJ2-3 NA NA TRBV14 CASSQVWGPGASTDTQYF TGTGCCAGCAGCCAAGTTTGGGGGCCGGGAGCTAGCACAGATACGCAGTATTTT
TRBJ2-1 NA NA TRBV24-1 CATSDGTTREQFF TGTGCCACCAGTGATGGGACCACTCGAGAGCAGTTCTTC
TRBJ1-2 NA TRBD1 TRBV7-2 CASSSGGDRGYGYTF TGTGCCAGCAGCTCGGGGGGCGACAGGGGGTATGGCTACACCTTC
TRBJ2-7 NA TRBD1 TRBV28 CASTSPGGIHEQYF TGTGCCAGCACCTCCCCAGGGGGCATCCACGAGCAGTACTTC
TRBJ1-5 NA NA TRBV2 CASSEDRVQPQHF TGTGCCAGCAGTGAAGACAGGGTTCAGCCCCAGCATTTT
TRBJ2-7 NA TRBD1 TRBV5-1 CASKGTGSYEQYF TGCGCCAGCAAGGGGACAGGGAGCTACGAGCAGTACTTC
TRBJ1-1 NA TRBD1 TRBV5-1 CASSVRDRVRTEAFF TGCGCCAGCAGCGTACGGGACAGGGTTCGCACTGAAGCTTTCTTT